This T cell receptor (beta chain) was recorded in a study of T cells in Graves' hyperthyroidism and ophthalmopathy. This clonotype turned up a few times. The CDR3 has 14 residues. The germline CDR1 and CDR2 sequences are LNHDA and SQIVND (reference sequence). Between the trimmed V and J ends, which lost 7 bases and 5 bases, there was a span of 18 bases. RNA transcripts provided the source from which TCR beta CDR3 regions were amplified. HTBI primers were used for first-round RT-PCR of the TCR CDR3. TCRdb ran MiXCR on the multiplex PCR reads and lists one entry per CDR3 protein. The table has 530,000 or so distinct CDR3 sequences, around a quarter seen once.

Material for sequencing was blood. This clonotype was obtained from a woman aged 25 to 39 with Graves' ophthalmopathy. The gene calls are TRBV19 and TRBJ2-7; D is undetermined. This CDR3 is CASTRMVIKHEQYF. DNA of the CDR3: TGTGCCAGTACTAGAATGGTTATAAAGCACGAGCAGTACTTC.